The 19 T cell receptor beta chains below all came from one sample that was sequenced in a study of radiotherapy plus CTLA-4 blockade in lung cancer. Profiled with immunoSEQ multiplex PCR; TCRdb holds only in-frame clones, not every one. The sample includes roughly 100,000 clones, about four fifths of them seen just once. The source was peripheral blood, collected from a patient treated with radiotherapy plus ipilimumab. These receptor sequences come from a human donor with non-small cell lung cancer that progressed on radiotherapy plus ipilimumab.

The chain combines TRBV27 with TRBJ2-1; D may be TRBD2 (6 bases). The germline gives CDR1 MNHEY, CDR2 SMNVEV (reference sequence). The CDR3 runs to 15 residues. The V end lost 0 bases, the J end lost 4 bases, and 10 bases lay between the germline ends. The CDR3 region has the DNA TGTGCCAGCAGTTTATCCCGGGAGAGGTACAATGAGCAGTTCTTC. Translated: CASSLSRERYNEQFF.

The chain joins TRBV27 to TRBJ2-7, with 12 bases that match TRBD2. Germline CDR1 reads MNHEY; CDR2 reads SMNVEV (reference sequence). The junction had 5 bases not matched to a gene; V was cut back by 6 bases and J by 2 bases. The CDR3 covers 15 residues. CDR3 region: CASRVTSGSTYEQYF. In nucleotides, the CDR3 is TGTGCCAGCAGGGTGACTAGCGGGAGCACCTACGAGCAGTACTTC.

The chain employs TRBV27 and TRBJ2-7; no definite D call. CDR1 MNHEY and CDR2 SMNVEV come from the germline V gene (reference sequence). Trimming stripped 3 bases from V and 2 bases from J, with 14 bases between. The CDR3 spans 15 residues. The CDR3 spells CASSFTASPAYEQYF. CDR3 DNA: TGTGCCAGCAGTTTCACGGCCTCCCCTGCCTACGAGCAGTACTTC.

The V and J genes are TRBV6-1 and TRBJ1-4; D not certain. Germline V CDR1 and CDR2: MNHNS, SASEGT. This CDR3 contains 15 residues. V lost 5 bases, J lost 4 bases, and 14 bases lay in between. The CDR3 protein is CASSLSGSYNEKLFF. CDR3 coding DNA: TGTGCCAGCAGTTTGTCGGGATCTTATAATGAAAAACTGTTTTTT.

The chain has TRBV7-9 and TRBJ1-5; 10 bases match TRBD1. From germline, CDR1 is SEHNR and CDR2 FQNEAQ (reference sequence). The CDR3 totals 15 residues. V gave up 5 bases and J gave up 6 bases; unmatched junction bases: 7. The CDR3 loop reads CASSPTGGSGQPQHF. DNA of the CDR3: TGTGCCAGCAGCCCGACAGGGGGCTCGGGTCAGCCCCAGCATTTT.

This rearrangement joins TRBV11-2 to TRBJ2-7; D is perhaps TRBD1 or TRBD2 (5 bases each). The CDR3 runs to 14 residues. The V and J ends lost 0 bases and 7 bases respectively, with 13 bases between them. The germline CDR1 and CDR2 sequences are SGHAT and FQNNGV. The CDR3 loop reads CASSLDIGTSEQYV. The CDR3 DNA reads TGTGCCAGCAGCTTAGATATTGGGACGTCTGAGCAGTACGTC.

The V call is TRBV6-5, the J call TRBJ2-1; D gene ambiguous. V lost 5 bases to trimming and J lost 4 bases, with 9 bases between them. Germline loops: CDR1 MNHEY, CDR2 SVGAGI. CDR3 length equals 13 residues. DNA for the CDR3: TGTGCCAGCAGTCGAAGGAGATACAATGAGCAGTTCTTC. It translates to CASSRRRYNEQFF.

J is TRBJ2-1 and V is TRBV19; no clear D. The CDR3 is 17 amino acids. With 3 bases removed from V and 1 base from J, the gap between germline ends came to 16 bases. CDR1 is LNHDA, CDR2 SQIVND, per germline (reference sequence). CDR3 nucleotide sequence: TGTGCCAGTAGTATGGATTCCCAATTGGGGTCCTACAATGAGCAGTTCTTC. It specifies CASSMDSQLGSYNEQFF.

There are many counts of this clone. A much bigger clone sits one base away, suggesting this may be a read error. The chain's CDR3 is CAWNFGGRASNNEQFF. CDR3 bases: TGTGCCTGGAATTTCGGGGGGAGGGCATCTAACAATGAGCAGTTCTTC. The V and J genes are TRBV30 and TRBJ2-1, with 7 bases aligning to TRBD2. V shed 4 bases and J 5 bases; nucleotides not matched to a gene: 14. CDR3 size: 16 residues. CDR1 and CDR2 from the germline V gene are GTSNPN and SVGIG (reference sequence).

V gene TRBV5-6 combines with J gene TRBJ2-5; TRBD1 matches 8 bases. After removal of 3 bases from V and 0 bases from J, the junction contained 4 bases not matched to a gene. The germline V gene has CDR1 SGHDT and CDR2 YYEEEE. The length of the CDR3 is 15 residues. CDR3 nucleotides: TGTGCCAGCAGCTCAGTGACAGGGGACCAAGAGACCCAGTACTTC. Translating it yields CASSSVTGDQETQYF.

Only one count was recorded for this clone. The V gene is TRBV5-1, the J gene TRBJ2-1, with a tentative D call TRBD2 (5 bases). V gave up 1 base and J gave up 0 bases, with 17 bases separating them. The length of the CDR3 is 18 residues. Germline CDR1 reads SGHRS; CDR2 reads YFSETQ. CDR3 loop: CASSLIGIQADSYNEQFF. The DNA for the CDR3 is TGCGCCAGCAGCTTGATCGGGATTCAGGCAGACTCCTACAATGAGCAGTTCTTC.

The chain is built from TRBV6-6 and TRBJ2-1, with 9 bases identical to TRBD2. Germline V gene data show CDR1 as MNHNY and CDR2 as SVGAGI (reference sequence). V shed 5 bases, J shed 2 bases, and the junction held 4 bases outside the gene matches. The CDR3 has 15 amino acids. The CDR3 here is CASSLRLAAYNEQFF. The CDR3 DNA reads as TGTGCCAGCAGTCTACGACTAGCGGCCTACAATGAGCAGTTCTTC.

This chain uses TRBV14 with TRBJ2-1; 11 nucleotides line up with TRBD2. CDR3 length: 14 residues. Germline V gene sequence: CDR1 SGHDN, CDR2 FVKESK. Germline trimming cut 2 bases from V and 6 bases from J; bases unmatched to any gene: 0. The CDR3 DNA sequence: TGTGCCAGCAGCCAACTAGCGGGGGGCAATGAGCAGTTCTTC. Translating it yields CASSQLAGGNEQFF.

This clone showed up just a few times. This sequence joins TRBV27 and TRBJ2-1; D not resolved. Trimming shortened V by 2 bases and J by 10 bases, and 9 bases separated the two germline ends. Germline CDR1 and CDR2: MNHEY and SMNVEV (reference sequence). CDR3 length: 12 residues. The CDR3, as DNA: TGTGCCAGCAGTTTAGAAGGTGGAGAGCAGTTCTTC. Translating gives CASSLEGGEQFF.

This chain connects TRBV4-1 to TRBJ2-1; the match to TRBD2 covers 8 bases. The V gene's germline CDR1 is MGHRA and CDR2 YSYEKL. V shed 4 bases and J 6 bases; nucleotides not matched to a gene: 8. CDR3 size: 15 residues. Here the CDR3 reads CASSPVTGGINEQFF. As DNA, the CDR3 is TGCGCCAGCAGCCCCGTCACGGGAGGGATCAATGAGCAGTTCTTC.

The chain links TRBV30 to TRBJ1-5; TRBD1 might be the D (6 bases). The CDR3 totals 18 residues. The ends were cut back, 4 bases at V and 4 bases at J, with 26 bases in the middle. Germline assignment: CDR1 GTSNPN and CDR2 SVGIG (reference sequence). CDR3 coding DNA: TGTGCCTGGACCGGGGGTGGCAGGGGCAATCTCCCTAATCAGCCCCAGCATTTT. Translating gives CAWTGGGRGNLPNQPQHF.

This rearrangement joins TRBV5-4 to TRBJ1-1, with D possibly being TRBD1 (6 bases). CDR3 length: 15 residues. The V and J ends lost 8 bases and 0 bases respectively, with 17 bases between them. Germline assignment: CDR1 SGHNT and CDR2 YYREEE (reference sequence). The CDR3 DNA sequence: TGTGCCAGTTCTGTTCAGGGGCCCTTGAACACTGAAGCTTTCTTT. Translating it yields CASSVQGPLNTEAFF.

As concerns this clone: In the same sample, other DNA sequences code for this CDR3. This chain joins TRBV12-2 and TRBJ1-5. TRBV12-2 is a documented pseudogene. The CDR3 runs to 14 residues. The CDR3 sequence is CASRLSASLGPQHF. The CDR3 region has the DNA TGTGCAAGTCGCCTGAGTGCGTCCTTGGGGCCCCAGCATTTT.

A remark on this clone: Sequence at one end of the junction differs from germline and may be a read error. The chain employs TRBV7-7 and TRBJ2-3; TRBD1 is a possible D gene (5 bases). The CDR3 runs to 14 residues. Germline V CDR1 and CDR2: SSHAT, FNYEAQ (reference sequence). Written as DNA, the CDR3 is TGTGCTAGCAGCTTAGAAGGGGTCACAGATACGCAGTATTTT. It encodes CASSLEGVTDTQYF. Full variable domain (outside the CDR3, taken from reference TRBV7-7 and TRBJ2-3): GAGVSQSPRYKVTKRGQDVTLRCDPISSHATLYWYQQALGQGPEFLTYFNYEAQPDKSGLPSDRFSAERPEGSISTLTIQRTEQRDSAMYRCASSLEGVTDTQYFGPGTRLTVL.